Shown below are 3 T cell receptor beta chains from a single sample sequenced in a study of T-cell memory formation after mild COVID-19. TCRdb passed the 5' RACE reads through MiXCR, listing each CDR3 protein once. Among some 290,000 distinct CDR3 sequences, around 15% were seen once, and the ten largest hold approximately 23%. Material: PBMCs or a T cell subset sorted from them (not recorded which). The receptors come from a man aged 18 to 35 who had mild COVID-19 (a few samples of this study predate the infection). Cell type and time point are not known.

This clonotype was picked up a small number of times. The CDR3: CASSQGQPQHF. The DNA of the CDR3 is TGTGCCAGCAGTCAGGGTCAGCCCCAGCATTTT. V and J are TRBV6-2 or TRBV6-3 and TRBJ1-5; tentative D call: TRBD1 (5 bases). Between the trimmed V and J ends, which lost 5 bases and 6 bases, there was a span of 5 bases. Germline CDR1 is MNHEY and CDR2 is SVGEGT. The CDR3 is made up of 11 amino acids.

The V gene is TRBV9, the J gene TRBJ2-2; no clear D gene. In germline, CDR1 is SGDLS, CDR2 YYNGEE. V shed 0 bases and J shed 6 bases, with 9 bases lying between them. The length of the CDR3 is 14 residues. The CDR3 loop is CASSVVGSAGELFF. For the CDR3, the DNA is TGTGCCAGCAGCGTAGTAGGGTCGGCCGGGGAGCTGTTTTTT.

A few counts support this clonotype. This chain links TRBV4-1 with TRBJ1-6, with 8 bases fitting TRBD1. Losses at the gene ends were 2 bases for V and 11 bases for J; bases not matched to a gene: 11. The CDR3 is made up of 16 amino acids. Looked up from germline, CDR1 is MGHRA and CDR2 is YSYEKL. The CDR3 sequence is CASSQPRTGSKAPLHF. DNA for the CDR3: TGCGCCAGCAGCCAACCTCGGACAGGGTCTAAAGCACCCCTCCACTTT.